These 12 T cell receptor beta chains were all obtained from the same sample, sequenced in a study of CXCR3 chemokines and chemotherapy response in bladder cancer. Each CDR3 protein gets one entry after TCRdb re-called the PCR reads with MiXCR. The sample has about 13,000 distinct CDR3 sequences; approximately 13% are singletons. The sample was taken from a patient whose treatment included neoadjuvant chemotherapy. These receptor sequences come from a human donor with bladder cancer that did not respond to neoadjuvant chemotherapy.

This clonotype has more than one count but fewer than ten. The gene calls are TRBV28 and TRBJ1-5, with no clear D. The CDR3 contains 14 residues. Per the germline V gene, CDR1 is MDHEN and CDR2 is SYDVKM. V shed 0 bases and J shed 1 base, with 4 bases lying between them. Here the CDR3 reads CASSLWQSNQPQHF. CDR3 nucleotides: TGTGCCAGCAGTTTATGGCAGAGCAATCAGCCCCAGCATTTT.

The gene calls are TRBV12-3 or TRBV12-4 and TRBJ2-2, with a tentative D call TRBD2 (5 bases). This CDR3 has 13 residues. V lost 7 bases and J lost 5, with 11 bases in between. This chain's CDR3 is CASTPGWTGELFF. CDR3 sequence (DNA): TGTGCCAGCACCCCGGGATGGACCGGGGAGCTGTTTTTT.

This clonotype was found many times. The chain couples TRBV19 to TRBJ2-3, with D possibly being TRBD2 (6 bases). This CDR3 is 14 amino acids long. Germline V CDR1 and CDR2: LNHDA, SQIVND (reference sequence). Trimming shortened V by 4 bases and J by 2 bases, and 10 bases separated the two germline ends. CDR3 DNA sequence: TGTGCCAGTAGTACTAGCGCTTACACAGATACGCAGTATTTT. Its protein product is CASSTSAYTDTQYF.

This clonotype was counted only a few times. V usage is TRBV6-5 and J usage is TRBJ1-2; maybe TRBD1 (6 bases). Germline loops: CDR1 MNHEY, CDR2 SVGAGI. The CDR3 loop spans 15 amino acids. V lost 0 bases, J lost 4 bases, and 12 bases lay in between. CDR3 amino acids: CASSYSKGGGYGYTF. Written as DNA, the CDR3 is TGTGCCAGCAGTTACTCGAAGGGGGGCGGCTATGGCTACACCTTC.

The chain combines TRBV9 with TRBJ2-3; TRBD2 aligns across 8 bases. There are 12 residues in the CDR3. J gave up 13 bases and V 5 bases, and 9 bases lay outside the gene matches. The germline CDR1 and CDR2 sequences are SGDLS and YYNGEE. Here the CDR3 reads CASSDSGAREYF. The CDR3 DNA reads as TGTGCCAGCAGTGATAGCGGGGCCCGGGAGTATTTT.

This clonotype was seen at least ten times. This chain links TRBV7-9 with TRBJ2-3, with 10 bases matching TRBD2. With V trimmed by 0 bases and J by 1 base, 1 base remained unmatched. The CDR3 runs to 16 residues. CDR1 and CDR2 from the germline V gene are SEHNR and FQNEAQ (reference sequence). The CDR3 bases are TGTGCCAGCAGCTTAGCGCTAGCGGGAGGCACAGATACGCAGTATTTT. Translated, it gives CASSLALAGGTDTQYF.

By frequency in the sample, this clonotype is medium-sized. In DNA form, the CDR3 reads TGTGCCAGTAGTATGAACAGGGGAACCGGGGAGCTGTTTTTT. This codes for CASSMNRGTGELFF. The V gene is TRBV19, the J gene TRBJ2-2, with 7 bases identical to TRBD1. Germline V CDR1 and CDR2: LNHDA, SQIVND (reference sequence). The CDR3 loop spans 14 amino acids. J lost 5 bases, V lost 3 bases, and 3 bases had no gene match.

J is TRBJ1-5 and V is TRBV15, with 8 bases that match TRBD1. Germline V gives CDR1 LNHNV, CDR2 YYDKDF (reference sequence). The trim removed 3 bases at V and 0 bases at J, leaving 13 bases unmatched. The CDR3 covers 19 residues. The chain's CDR3 is CATSSTTGAPPYSNQPQHF. The CDR3 DNA sequence: TGTGCCACCAGCAGCACGACAGGGGCGCCCCCGTATAGCAATCAGCCCCAGCATTTT.

In this sample, this clonotype turned up many times. The chain combines TRBV29-1 with TRBJ2-2, with D perhaps TRBD2 (7 bases). Trimming removed 8 bases from V and 5 bases from J, with 18 bases in between. CDR1 is SQVTM, CDR2 ANQGSEA, per germline. The CDR3 extends over 14 amino acids. In DNA, the CDR3 is TGCAGCCTAGCTCGGGGGGCGGGTACCGGGGAGCTGTTTTTT. Translation: CSLARGAGTGELFF.

This clonotype was seen many times. This chain links TRBV30 with TRBJ2-3; 9 bases map to TRBD1. The germline V gene encodes CDR1 GTSNPN and CDR2 SVGIG (reference sequence). This CDR3 has 14 residues. Trimming at V came to 2 bases and at J to 3 bases, leaving 3 bases not matched to a gene. The CDR3 reads CAWSRGQGTDTQYF. In DNA, the CDR3 is TGTGCCTGGAGTCGGGGACAGGGTACAGATACGCAGTATTTT.

In this sample, this clonotype is medium-sized (0.01 to 0.1%). V is TRBV6-1 and J is TRBJ1-1, with TRBD1 matching over 9 bases. Germline trimming cut 6 bases from V and 0 bases from J; bases unmatched to any gene: 5. The CDR3 has 15 amino acids. Germline V gene sequence: CDR1 MNHNS, CDR2 SASEGT. The CDR3 DNA is TGTGCCAGCAGGGCCGGACAGGGGATGAACACTGAAGCTTTCTTT. Translation gives CASRAGQGMNTEAFF.

This chain joins TRBV19 and TRBJ2-2; 9 bases agree with TRBD2. Looked up from germline, CDR1 is LNHDA and CDR2 is SQIVND (reference sequence). The CDR3 loop spans 16 amino acids. The junction had 8 bases not matched to a gene; V was cut back by 4 bases and J by 5 bases. The CDR3 nucleotides read TGTGCCAGTAGTAACCTAGCGGGATCGGAGACCGGGGAGCTGTTTTTT. It yields the protein CASSNLAGSETGELFF.